This T cell receptor (beta chain) was obtained from a study of T cell responses to AZD1222 COVID-19 vaccine. Findings of the study overall: Baseline serostatus was positive in only a handful of AZD1222 recipients.

CDR1 is SEHNR, CDR2 FQNEAQ, per germline (reference sequence). The CDR3 is 14 residues long. Between the trimmed V and J ends, which lost 10 bases and 3 bases, there was a span of 19 bases. As concerns this clone: Its cognate antigen is unknown.

Generated by immunoSEQ multiplex PCR, the TCRdb table keeps only in-frame clones and is missing some. The sample records some 99,000 clones, 88% being singletons. V is TRBV7-9 and J is TRBJ2-7; D remains unclear. The sample was peripheral blood, taken 28 days after the second AZD1222 dose. The source of this sequence is an adult who received the AZD1222 COVID-19 vaccine. The CDR3 sequence: CATLRLNHDYEQYF. The CDR3 DNA sequence: TGTGCCACCCTTAGATTGAACCACGACTACGAGCAGTACTTC.